The count of the clone carrying this T cell receptor (beta chain) is one. Antigen: not known. The sample comes from a study of PD-1 blockade in classical Hodgkin lymphoma. Findings of the study overall: Patients with a complete response exhibited baseline diversity comparable to newly diagnosed patients.

The CDR3 extends over 12 amino acids. Germline V gene lookup returns CDR1 SGHDN and CDR2 FVKESK. Trimming took off 0 bases at V and 7 bases at J, with 6 bases between the two ends. The time point was: cycle 4 day 1 (C4D1), after less than seven weeks of nivolumab. With no exception, relapse followed autologous stem cell transplantation in all patients, and brentuximab vedotin exposure varied. CD4+ T cells were purified from thawed PBMCs by magnetic negative selection. TCRdb's table, derived via immunoSEQ multiplex PCR, lists solely in-frame clones and lacks some. The profile covers around 18,000 clones, with roughly 75% appearing a single time and about 2.2% taken by the ten largest.

The receptor was isolated from a human donor with classical Hodgkin lymphoma. The chain links TRBV14 to TRBJ2-5; the D is unclear. The starting material was CD4+ T cells from blood, obtained before the fourth cycle of nivolumab. The CDR3 here is CASSQDFGTQYF. Here the CDR3 DNA reads TGTGCCAGCAGCCAAGATTTCGGGACCCAGTACTTC.